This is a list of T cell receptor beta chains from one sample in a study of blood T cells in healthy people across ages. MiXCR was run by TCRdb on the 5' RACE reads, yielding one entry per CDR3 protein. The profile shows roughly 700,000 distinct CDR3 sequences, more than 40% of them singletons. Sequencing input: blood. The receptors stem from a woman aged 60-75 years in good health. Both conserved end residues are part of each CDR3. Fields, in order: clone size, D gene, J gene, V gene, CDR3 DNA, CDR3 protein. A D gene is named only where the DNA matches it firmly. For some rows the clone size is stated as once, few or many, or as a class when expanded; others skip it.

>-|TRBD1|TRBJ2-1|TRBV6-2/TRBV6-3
TGTGCCAGCAGAGACAGACAGGGGGTCCTTAATGAGCAGTTCTTC
CASRDRQGVLNEQFF
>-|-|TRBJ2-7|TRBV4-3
TGCGCCAGCAGCCAAGATGGAGGGAGATCGTACGAGCAGTACTTC
CASSQDGGRSYEQYF
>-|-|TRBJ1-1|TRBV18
TGTGCCAGCTCACCACCGGGACTCACTAAGAACACTGAAGCTTTCTTT
CASSPPGLTKNTEAFF
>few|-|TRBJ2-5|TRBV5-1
TGCGCCAGCAGCCTCCTGGGGACATCCGCAGAGACCCAGTACTTC
CASSLLGTSAETQYF
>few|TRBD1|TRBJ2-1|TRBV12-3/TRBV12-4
TGTGCCAGCAGTTTCAGTCAGGGGGCTGACAATGAGCAGTTCTTC
CASSFSQGADNEQFF
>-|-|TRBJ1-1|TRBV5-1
TGCGCCAGCAGCTTTGGGGATGAAGCTTTCTTT
CASSFGDEAFF
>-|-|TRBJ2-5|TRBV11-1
TGTGCCAGCAGCTTAGGGCACAGGGTCCAAGAGACCCAGTACTTC
CASSLGHRVQETQYF
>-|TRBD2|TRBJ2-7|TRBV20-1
TGCAGTGCGATTACTAGCGGGAAATCCTACGAGCAGTACTTC
CSAITSGKSYEQYF
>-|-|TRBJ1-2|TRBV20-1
TGCAGTGCTAGAGATACGGCGGTCGCTGGCTACACCTTC
CSARDTAVAGYTF
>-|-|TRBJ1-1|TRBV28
TGTGCCAGCAGGCCGCCGGGACGCAATATGAACACTGAAGCTTTCTTT
CASRPPGRNMNTEAFF
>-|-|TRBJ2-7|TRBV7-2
TGTGCCAGCAGCTTACACAGGGAAACCTACGAGCAGTACTTC
CASSLHRETYEQYF
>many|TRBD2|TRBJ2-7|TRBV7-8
TGTGCCAGCAGCTTTGAAGTTCGGGGGACTAGCTCCTACAATGAGCAGTACTTC
CASSFEVRGTSSYNEQYF
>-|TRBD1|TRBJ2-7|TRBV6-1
TGTGCCAGCAGTCGTGGGACAGTCAAAGGTTACGAGCAGTACTTC
CASSRGTVKGYEQYF
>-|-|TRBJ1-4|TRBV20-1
TGCAGTGCTAGTGTGGCGGCTAATGAAAAACTGTTTTTT
CSASVAANEKLFF
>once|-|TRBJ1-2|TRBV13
TGTGCCAGCAGGAAAGTGGGGGATAATCTCTCTGAGGGCTACTCCTTC
CASRKVGDNLSEGYSF
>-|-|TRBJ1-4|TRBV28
TGTGCCAGCGGACTCGGGACGCCCGGTGAAAAACTGTTTTTT
CASGLGTPGEKLFF
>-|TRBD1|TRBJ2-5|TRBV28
TGTGCCAGCAGTACGACAGGGGTGGTACAAGAGACCCAGTACTTC
CASSTTGVVQETQYF
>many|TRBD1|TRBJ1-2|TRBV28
TGTGCCAGCAGTCCATTTGGACAGGGTTACGGCTACACCTTC
CASSPFGQGYGYTF
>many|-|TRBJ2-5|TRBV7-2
TGTGCCAGCAGAGTGGGACCACACGGGGGAGAGACCCAGTACTTC
CASRVGPHGGETQYF
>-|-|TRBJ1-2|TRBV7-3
TGTGCCAGCAGCGCAGACAGTCAGTATGGCTACACCTTC
CASSADSQYGYTF
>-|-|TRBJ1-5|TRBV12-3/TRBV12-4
TGTGCCAGCACTCCACAGGATAGCAATCAGCCCCAGCATTTT
CASTPQDSNQPQHF
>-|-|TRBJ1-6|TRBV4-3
TGCGCCAGCAGCCAAGATACGTTGAGAGGAGCACCCCTCCACTTT
CASSQDTLRGAPLHF
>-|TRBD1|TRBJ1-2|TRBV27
TGTGCCAGCAGTTTATCTCACAGGGGGCAGCTTGGCTACACCTTC
CASSLSHRGQLGYTF
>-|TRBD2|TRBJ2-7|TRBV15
TGTGCCACCAGCAGAGACCGCCCGACTAGCGGCGAGCAGTACTTC
CATSRDRPTSGEQYF
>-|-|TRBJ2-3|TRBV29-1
TGCAGCGTTGATCTAGGGGAAGGCACAGATACGCAGTATTTT
CSVDLGEGTDTQYF
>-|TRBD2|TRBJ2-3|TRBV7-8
TGTGCCAGCAGCTTCGAGACTAGCGGGAGGGCCAGAGATACGCAGTATTTT
CASSFETSGRARDTQYF
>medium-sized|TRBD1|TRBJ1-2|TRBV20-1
TGCAGTGCTAGAGACGCGGGGGCACAGGGGGCTCGAGGCTACACCTTC
CSARDAGAQGARGYTF
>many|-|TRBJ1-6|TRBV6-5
TGTGCCAGCAGTTACGACAGCTCGAGCAATTCACCCCTCCACTTT
CASSYDSSSNSPLHF
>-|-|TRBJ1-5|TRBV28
TGTGTCTGCAGGGGACCCTGGAGCAATCAGCCCCAGCATTTT
CVCRGPWSNQPQHF
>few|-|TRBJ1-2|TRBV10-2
TGCGCCAGCACTGACCTCCGGGGGATCAACTATGGCTACACCTTC
CASTDLRGINYGYTF
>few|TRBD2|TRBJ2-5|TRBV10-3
TGTGCCATCAGTGAGGGCGGGGGGCAAGAGACCCAGTACTTC
CAISEGGGQETQYF
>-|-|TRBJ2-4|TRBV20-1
TGCAGCCGTACCCGACTATTGCCCGGTTCCAAAAACATTCAGTACTTC
CSRTRLLPGSKNIQYF
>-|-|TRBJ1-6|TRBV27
TGTGCCAGCAGTTTCGTTCAGGCCTATAATTCACCCCTCCACTTT
CASSFVQAYNSPLHF
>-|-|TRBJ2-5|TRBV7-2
TGTGCCAGCAGCTTAGCGCGAAGTCCAGGGTATCGGGAGACCCAGTACTTC
CASSLARSPGYRETQYF
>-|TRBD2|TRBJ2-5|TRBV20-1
TGCAGTGCACCGACTAGCGGACTACAAGAGACCCAGTACTTC
CSAPTSGLQETQYF
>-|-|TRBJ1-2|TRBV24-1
TGTGCCACCAGTGGCGGGAGCTATGGCTACACCTTC
CATSGGSYGYTF
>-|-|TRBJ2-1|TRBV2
TGTGCCAGCAGTGGGGGGGCTAGCAGCTACAATGAGCAGTTCTTC
CASSGGASSYNEQFF
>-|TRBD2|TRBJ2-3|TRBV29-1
TGCAGCGTTGCCGCTCCAGCGGGAAGGGCAGATACGCAGTATTTT
CSVAAPAGRADTQYF
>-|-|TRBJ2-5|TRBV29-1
TGCAGCGTTCATCTGGGAGAGACCCAGTACTTC
CSVHLGETQYF
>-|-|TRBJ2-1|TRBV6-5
TGTGCCAGCAGTGATGCAGGGGCGCGGGATGAGCAGTTCTTC
CASSDAGARDEQFF
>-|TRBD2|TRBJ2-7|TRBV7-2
TGTGCCAGCAGCTTGGGAGCGGGGGTCTCCTACGAGCAGTACTTC
CASSLGAGVSYEQYF
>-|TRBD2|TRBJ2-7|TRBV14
TGTGCCAGCAGCCAAGGCCCCTTTAGCGGGAGGGCCGGGGCCTACGAGCAGTACTTC
CASSQGPFSGRAGAYEQYF
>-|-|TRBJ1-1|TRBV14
TGTGCCAGCAAGAGGGGCCTGAACACTGAAGCTTTCTTT
CASKRGLNTEAFF
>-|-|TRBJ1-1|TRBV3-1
TGTGCCAGCAGCCACGAAGGTTACACTGAAGCTTTCTTT
CASSHEGYTEAFF
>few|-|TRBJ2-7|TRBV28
TGTGCCAGCAGTTCCTACAGAACTGCAGGCTCCTACGAGCAGTACTTC
CASSSYRTAGSYEQYF
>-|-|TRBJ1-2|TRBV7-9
TGTGCCAGCAGCTTAGATACGGCGGGATCCTATGGCTACACCTTC
CASSLDTAGSYGYTF
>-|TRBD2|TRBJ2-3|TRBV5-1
TGCGCCAGCAGCATGGCAGTCCTAGCGGGAGCAGATACGCAGTATTTT
CASSMAVLAGADTQYF
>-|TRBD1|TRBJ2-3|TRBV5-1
TGCGCCAGCAGCTTCCAAGGACAGGGCACAGATACGCAGTATTTT
CASSFQGQGTDTQYF